This T cell receptor (beta chain) emerged from a study of CD8+ T cells in alopecia areata. This clone appeared once. Once RNA had been extracted, it was reverse transcribed into cDNA to act as the sequencing template. The table came from immunoSEQ multiplex PCR; TCRdb's copy has only in-frame clones and leaves some out. The sample gives some 100,000 clones, around 64% of which show up once; approximately 2.6% is in the top ten. With 7 bases removed from V and 6 bases from J, the gap between germline ends came to 18 bases. Germline CDR1 and CDR2: SQVTM and ANQGSEA. This CDR3 has 13 amino acids. Source material: CD4+ T cells sorted from blood. The chain joins TRBV29-1 to TRBJ1-2; possible D gene TRBD1, 6 bases. The source is a human donor in good health. The DNA for the CDR3 is TGCAGCGCCAGCGCAAGCCAGGGGAATGGCTACACCTTC. Translated: CSASASQGNGYTF.